The subject of this entry is one T cell receptor beta chain. Its specific antigen is unknown. Base qualities are not at hand, and no much larger clone is one base apart. Participants in the prospective study were aged about 18 to 95 years, lived in some 24 United States geographic areas, and enrolled through a virtual design. To assign participants to cohorts, the prospective study relied on clinical history that participants themselves reported in a screening survey and a study questionnaire. In the prospective study, whole blood, serum and a nasopharyngeal or oropharyngeal swab were collected from each participant by mobile phlebotomists. Additional blood draws and questionnaires over an approximately two-month period could optionally be provided by prospective study participants. Before DNA extraction, prospective study blood samples were shipped either frozen or at room temperature. This specimen comes from a study of blood T cell repertoires in COVID-19 (dated by TCRdb to between 2020 and 2021). At the level of the whole study: Samples from collaborators originated in the United States, Italy and Spain and spanned both the acute and convalescent phases of COVID-19. The material from the prospective study consisted of cDNA or gDNA derived from T cells, B-cell-depleted T cells, or PBMCs. The dataset comprised deeply sampled blood TCRbeta repertoires from subjects exposed to, actively infected with, or recovered from COVID-19. The repertoires were released in a freely available public database meant as a resource for research on the immune response to SARS-CoV-2. The samples were drawn from two sources: the first 160 participants of the ongoing ImmuneRACE study, and over 950 subjects contributed by 6 global collaborators. A de-identified subject ID, COVID-19 status, age in years and sex were almost always included in the sample metadata. Where available, HLA class I and class II types were taken from metadata supplied by the sample provider and were not determined by assay-based typing.

TCRbeta CDR3 regions were amplified from genomic DNA using the immunoSEQ Assay, a bias-controlled multiplex PCR. The authors' analysis ran thus. The number of nucleated cells in each sample was estimated from the amplification of reference gene primers within the assay. To quantify the absolute abundance of each unique TCRbeta CDR3 rearrangement, sequence reads were collapsed and filtered. Productive Simpson clonality was computed per sample as the square root of Simpson's diversity index over productive rearrangements. TCRdb's version of the immuneACCESS table is confined to in-frame rearrangements and falls short of the full clone set. An unresolved V gene accounts for under half of the shortfall where checked; the remainder is of unknown origin. V and J calls and clone size are those listed in that table; D and trimming were worked out from the DNA. Counted in this sample were roughly 190,000 clones; roughly 80% of them appeared once. The ten biggest clones cover approximately 4.7% of the sample.

Results and caveats for the whole study, not just this receptor: The amount of clinical and demographic metadata varied by source and participant and was provided uncurated.

The CDR3 spans 14 residues, from the cysteine through the phenylalanine. Only the CDR3 region is kept as DNA, spanning 42 bases read in frame from base 1. Trimming removed 5 bases from V and 4 bases from J; the gene matches leave 3 bases unexplained. The germline V gene sets CDR1 to SGHDN and CDR2 to FVKESK. Sequenced: PBMCs or T cells enriched from blood (not recorded which). The V and J genes are TRBV14 and TRBJ1-5, and 9 junctional nucleotides match TRBD1. This receptor was obtained from a woman aged 55 to 70 with acute COVID-19. The CDR3 corresponds to CASSGTGLNQPQHF. The nucleotide sequence reads TGTGCCAGCAGCGGGACAGGGCTTAATCAGCCCCAGCATTTT.